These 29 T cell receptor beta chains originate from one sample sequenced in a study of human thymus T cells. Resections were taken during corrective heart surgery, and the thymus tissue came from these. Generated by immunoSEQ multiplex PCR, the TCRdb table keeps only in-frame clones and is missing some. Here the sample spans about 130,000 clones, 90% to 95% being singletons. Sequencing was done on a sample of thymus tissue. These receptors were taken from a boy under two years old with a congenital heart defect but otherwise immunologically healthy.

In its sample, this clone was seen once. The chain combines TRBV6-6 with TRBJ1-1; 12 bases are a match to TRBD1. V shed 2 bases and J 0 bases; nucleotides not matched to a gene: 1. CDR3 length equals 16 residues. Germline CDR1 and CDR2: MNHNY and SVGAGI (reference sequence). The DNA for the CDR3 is TGTGCCAGCAGTTACGGGACAGGGGGCTTGAACACTGAAGCTTTCTTT. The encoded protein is CASSYGTGGLNTEAFF.

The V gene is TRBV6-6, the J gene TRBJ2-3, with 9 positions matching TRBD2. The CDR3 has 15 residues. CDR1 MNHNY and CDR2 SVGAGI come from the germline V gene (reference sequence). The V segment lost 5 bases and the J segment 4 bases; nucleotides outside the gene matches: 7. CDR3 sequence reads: CASSQPGLAPDTQYF. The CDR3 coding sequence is TGTGCCAGCAGTCAGCCGGGACTAGCCCCAGATACGCAGTATTTT.

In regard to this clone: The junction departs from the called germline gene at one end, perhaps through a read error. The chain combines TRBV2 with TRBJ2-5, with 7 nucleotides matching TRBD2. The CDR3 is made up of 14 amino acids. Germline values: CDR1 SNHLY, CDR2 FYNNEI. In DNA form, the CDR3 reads TGTGCCAGCAGTGAAACTAGCGCCGGGGAGACTCAGTACTTC. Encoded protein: CASSETSAGETQYF.

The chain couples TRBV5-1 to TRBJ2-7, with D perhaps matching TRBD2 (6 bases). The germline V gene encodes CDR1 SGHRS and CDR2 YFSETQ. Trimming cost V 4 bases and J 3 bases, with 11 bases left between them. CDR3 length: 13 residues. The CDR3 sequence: CASSRGSVYEQYF. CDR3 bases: TGCGCCAGCAGCCGGGGGTCTGTCTACGAGCAGTACTTC.

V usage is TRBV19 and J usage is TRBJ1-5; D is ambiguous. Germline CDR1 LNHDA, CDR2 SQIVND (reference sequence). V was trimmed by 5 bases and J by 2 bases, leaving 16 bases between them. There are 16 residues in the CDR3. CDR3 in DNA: TGTGCCAGTAGTTTCCAGAGACCGATGGGCAATCAGCCCCAGCATTTT. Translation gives CASSFQRPMGNQPQHF.

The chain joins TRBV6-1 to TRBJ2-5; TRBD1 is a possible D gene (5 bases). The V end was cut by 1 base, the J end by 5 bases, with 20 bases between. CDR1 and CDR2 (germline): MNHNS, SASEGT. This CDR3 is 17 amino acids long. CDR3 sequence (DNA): TGTGCCAGCAGTGAAGAAGTGGGCAGGGTCGGAACGGAGACCCAGTACTTC. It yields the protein CASSEEVGRVGTETQYF.

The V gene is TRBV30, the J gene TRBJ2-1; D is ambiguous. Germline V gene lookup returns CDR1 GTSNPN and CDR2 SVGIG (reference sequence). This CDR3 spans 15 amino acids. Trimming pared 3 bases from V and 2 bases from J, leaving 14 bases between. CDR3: CAWSPAGDTYNEQFF. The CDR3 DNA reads TGTGCCTGGAGCCCGGCAGGCGATACCTACAATGAGCAGTTCTTC. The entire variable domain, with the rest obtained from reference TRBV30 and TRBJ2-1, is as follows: SQTIHQWPATLVQPVGSPLSLECTVEGTSNPNLYWYRQAAGRGLQLLFYSVGIGQISSEVPQNLSASRPQDRQFILSSKKLLLSDSGFYLCAWSPAGDTYNEQFFGPGTRLTVL.

The CDR3 reads CASSQDAYNEQFF. CDR3 bases: TGCGCCAGCAGCCAAGACGCGTACAATGAGCAGTTCTTC. This rearrangement joins TRBV4-1 to TRBJ2-1; the D is unclear. CDR3 length equals 13 residues. Germline V gene data show CDR1 as MGHRA and CDR2 as YSYEKL. V lost 0 bases and J lost 4, with 4 bases in between.

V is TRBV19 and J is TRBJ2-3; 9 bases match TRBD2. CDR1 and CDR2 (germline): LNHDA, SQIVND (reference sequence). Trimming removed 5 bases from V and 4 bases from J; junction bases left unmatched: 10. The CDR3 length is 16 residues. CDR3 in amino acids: CASSPEGLATADTQYF. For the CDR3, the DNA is TGTGCCAGTAGTCCCGAAGGACTAGCGACCGCAGATACGCAGTATTTT.

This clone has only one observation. CDR3 DNA: TGTGCCTGGAGACTCAGGACATGTCAGGGCCCGGGAAACACCATATATTTT. It translates to CAWRLRTCQGPGNTIYF. The chain recombines TRBV30 with TRBJ1-3; possible D gene TRBD1, 5 bases. V lost 3 bases to trimming and J lost 4 bases, with 22 bases between them. There are 17 residues in the CDR3. Germline CDR1 reads GTSNPN; CDR2 reads SVGIG (reference sequence).

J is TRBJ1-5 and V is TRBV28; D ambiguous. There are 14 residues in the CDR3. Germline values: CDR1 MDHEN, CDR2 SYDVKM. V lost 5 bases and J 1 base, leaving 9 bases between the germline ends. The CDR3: CASSRGGSNQPQHF. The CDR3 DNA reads TGTGCCAGCAGTCGGGGTGGGAGCAATCAGCCCCAGCATTTT. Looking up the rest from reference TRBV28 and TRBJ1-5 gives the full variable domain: DVKVTQSSRYLVKRTGEKVFLECVQDMDHENMFWYRQDPGLGLRLIYFSYDVKMKEKGDIPEGYSVSREKKERFSLILESASTNQTSMYLCASSRGGSNQPQHFGDGTRLSIL.

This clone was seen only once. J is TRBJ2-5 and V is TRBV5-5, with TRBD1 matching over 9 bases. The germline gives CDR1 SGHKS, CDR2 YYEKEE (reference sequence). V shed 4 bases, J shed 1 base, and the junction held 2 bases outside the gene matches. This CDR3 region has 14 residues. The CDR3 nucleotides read TGTGCCAGCAGCCGGGGACAGGGCCAAGAGACCCAGTACTTC. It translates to CASSRGQGQETQYF.

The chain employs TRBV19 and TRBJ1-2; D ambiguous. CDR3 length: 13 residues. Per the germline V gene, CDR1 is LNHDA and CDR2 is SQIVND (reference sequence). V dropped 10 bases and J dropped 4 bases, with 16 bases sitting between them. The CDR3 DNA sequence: TGTGCCACCACCGGGTCGGTCTTCTATGGCTACACCTTC. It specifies CATTGSVFYGYTF.

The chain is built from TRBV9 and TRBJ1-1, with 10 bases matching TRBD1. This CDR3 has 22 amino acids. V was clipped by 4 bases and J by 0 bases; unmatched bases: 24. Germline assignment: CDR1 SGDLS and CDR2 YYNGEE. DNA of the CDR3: TGTGCCAGCAGCCCGGAGAACCGGGACAGGGGAGAGATTGTTAAGTTGAACACTGAAGCTTTCTTT. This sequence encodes CASSPENRDRGEIVKLNTEAFF.

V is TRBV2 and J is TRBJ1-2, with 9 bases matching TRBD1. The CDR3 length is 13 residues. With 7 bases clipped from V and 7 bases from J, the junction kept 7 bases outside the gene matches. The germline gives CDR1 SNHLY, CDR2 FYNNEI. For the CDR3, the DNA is TGTGCCAGCACTCGGGACAGGGATTGTGGCTACACCTTC. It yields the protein CASTRDRDCGYTF.

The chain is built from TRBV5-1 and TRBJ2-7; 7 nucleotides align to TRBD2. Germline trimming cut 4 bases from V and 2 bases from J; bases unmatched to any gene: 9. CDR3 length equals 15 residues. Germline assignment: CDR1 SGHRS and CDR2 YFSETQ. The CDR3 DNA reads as TGCGCCAGCAGCGACAGCGGGGCCCCTGCCTACGAGCAGTACTTC. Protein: CASSDSGAPAYEQYF.

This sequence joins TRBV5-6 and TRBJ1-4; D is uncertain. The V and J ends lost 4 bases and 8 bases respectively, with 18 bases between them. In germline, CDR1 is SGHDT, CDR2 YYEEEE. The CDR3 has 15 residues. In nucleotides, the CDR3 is TGTGCCAGCAGCCGGCGTGGGCTGATTGGGGAAAAACTGTTTTTT. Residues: CASSRRGLIGEKLFF.

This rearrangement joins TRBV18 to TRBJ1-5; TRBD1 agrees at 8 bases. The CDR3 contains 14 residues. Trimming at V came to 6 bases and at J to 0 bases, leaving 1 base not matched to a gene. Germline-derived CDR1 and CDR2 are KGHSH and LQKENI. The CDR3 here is CASSQGASNQPQHF. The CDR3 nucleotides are TGTGCCAGCTCGCAGGGGGCTAGCAATCAGCCCCAGCATTTT.

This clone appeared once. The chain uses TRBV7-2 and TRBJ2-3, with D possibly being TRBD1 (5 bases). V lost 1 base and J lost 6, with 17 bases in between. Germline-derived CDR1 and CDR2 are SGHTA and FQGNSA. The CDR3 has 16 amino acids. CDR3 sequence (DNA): TGTGCCAGCAGCTTAGGTCAGGGTATGGCCAATGATACGCAGTATTTT. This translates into CASSLGQGMANDTQYF.

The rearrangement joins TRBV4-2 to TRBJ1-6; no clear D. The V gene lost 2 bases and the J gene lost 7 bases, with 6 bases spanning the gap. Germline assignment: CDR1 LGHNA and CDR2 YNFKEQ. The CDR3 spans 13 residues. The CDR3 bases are TGTGCCAGCAGCCAACCGTGGAATTCACCCCTCCACTTT. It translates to CASSQPWNSPLHF.

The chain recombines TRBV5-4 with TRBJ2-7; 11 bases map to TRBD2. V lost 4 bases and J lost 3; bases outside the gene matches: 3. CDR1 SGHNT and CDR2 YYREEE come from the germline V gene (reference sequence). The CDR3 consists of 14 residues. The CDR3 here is CASSPGTSGYEQYF. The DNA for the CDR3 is TGTGCCAGCAGCCCCGGGACTAGCGGCTACGAGCAGTACTTC.

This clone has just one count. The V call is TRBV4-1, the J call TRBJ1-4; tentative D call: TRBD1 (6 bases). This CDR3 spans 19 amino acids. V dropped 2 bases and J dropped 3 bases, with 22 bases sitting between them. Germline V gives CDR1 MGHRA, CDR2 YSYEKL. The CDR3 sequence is CASSQCQGLRTPANEKLFF. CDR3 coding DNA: TGCGCCAGCAGCCAATGTCAGGGGCTCCGGACTCCGGCTAATGAAAAACTGTTTTTT.

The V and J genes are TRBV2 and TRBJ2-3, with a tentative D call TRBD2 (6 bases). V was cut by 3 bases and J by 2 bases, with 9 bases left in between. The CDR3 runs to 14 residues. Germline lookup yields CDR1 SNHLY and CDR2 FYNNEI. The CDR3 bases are TGTGCCAGCAGTGAGGCGGGATACACAGATACGCAGTATTTT. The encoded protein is CASSEAGYTDTQYF.

Here the CDR3 reads CASGNARGGPNTGELFF. For the CDR3, the DNA is TGTGCCAGCGGGAACGCTCGCGGGGGCCCTAACACCGGGGAGCTGTTTTTT. The rearrangement links TRBV18 to TRBJ2-2; D is possibly TRBD2 (7 bases). CDR1 and CDR2 from the germline V gene are KGHSH and LQKENI. V lost 8 bases, J lost 2 bases, and 21 bases lay in between. This CDR3 is built from 17 residues. Together with reference TRBV18 and TRBJ2-2, the CDR3 gives the full variable domain: NAGVMQNPRHLVRRRGQEARLRCSPMKGHSHVYWYRQLPEEGLKFMVYLQKENIIDESGMPKERFSAEFPKEGPSILRIQQVVRGDSAAYFCASGNARGGPNTGELFFGEGSRLTVL.

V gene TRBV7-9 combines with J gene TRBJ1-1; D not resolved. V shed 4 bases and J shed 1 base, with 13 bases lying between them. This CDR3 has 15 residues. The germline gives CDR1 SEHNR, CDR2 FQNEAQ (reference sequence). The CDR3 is CASSSRKSRNTEAFF. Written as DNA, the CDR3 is TGTGCCAGCAGCTCCCGGAAATCCAGGAACACTGAAGCTTTCTTT. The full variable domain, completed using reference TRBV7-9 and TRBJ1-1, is DTGVSQNPRHKITKRGQNVTFRCDPISEHNRLYWYRQTLGQGPEFLTYFQNEAQLEKSRLLSDRFSAERPKGSFSTLEIQRTEQGDSAMYLCASSSRKSRNTEAFFGQGTRLTVV.

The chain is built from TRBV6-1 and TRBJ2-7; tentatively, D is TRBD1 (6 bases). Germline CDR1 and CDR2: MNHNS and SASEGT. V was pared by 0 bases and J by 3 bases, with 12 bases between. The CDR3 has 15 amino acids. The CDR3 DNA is TGTGCCAGCAGTGAAGCGGAAAGGGACATCTACGAGCAGTACTTC. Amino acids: CASSEAERDIYEQYF.

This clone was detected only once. The CDR3 DNA is TGTGCCAGCAGTACGGGGCAGCGAGCTTTCTTT. This encodes CASSTGQRAFF. The chain recombines TRBV11-2 with TRBJ1-1; a weak D match, TRBD1 (5 bases). The germline gives CDR1 SGHAT, CDR2 FQNNGV. Trimming took off 6 bases at V and 10 bases at J, with 12 bases between the two ends. The CDR3 runs 11 residues.

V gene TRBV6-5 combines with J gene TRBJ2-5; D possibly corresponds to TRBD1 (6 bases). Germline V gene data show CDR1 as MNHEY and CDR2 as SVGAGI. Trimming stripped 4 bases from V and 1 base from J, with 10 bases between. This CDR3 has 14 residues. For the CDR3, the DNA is TGTGCCAGCAGTTTTACAGGGACCCAAGAGACCCAGTACTTC. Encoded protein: CASSFTGTQETQYF.

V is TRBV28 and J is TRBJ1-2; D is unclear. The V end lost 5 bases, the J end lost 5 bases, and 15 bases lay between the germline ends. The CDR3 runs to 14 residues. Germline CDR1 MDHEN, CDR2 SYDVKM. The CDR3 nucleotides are TGTGCCAGCAGTCCTCCCTCGGAAGAATATGGCTACACCTTC. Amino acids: CASSPPSEEYGYTF.